This is a list of T cell receptor beta chains from one sample in a study of CD8+ T cells in alopecia areata. The protocol was immunoSEQ multiplex PCR, while the TCRdb copy is restricted to in-frame clones and leaves out a portion. The repertoire holds some 180,000 clones, with about 61% as singletons. The sequenced sample was CD8+ T cells sorted from blood. The receptors originated from a human donor in good health. The CDR3 runs from the conserved cysteine through the conserved F or W. Fields, in order: clone size, J gene, V gene, D gene, CDR3 protein, CDR3 DNA. D genes are given only for firm matches. The size field is filled for only some rows; it gives once, few, many or a size class.

>.|TRBJ1-4|TRBV13|.
CASSLGATNEKLFF
TGTGCCAGCAGCTTAGGAGCAACTAATGAAAAACTGTTTTTT
>.|TRBJ1-2|TRBV25-1|TRBD1
CASSDRDSEEYGYTF
TGTGCCAGCAGTGACCGGGACAGCGAGGAGTATGGCTACACCTTC
>once|TRBJ1-2|TRBV13|.
CASSPWGAGYGYTF
TGTGCCAGCAGCCCTTGGGGGGCAGGGTATGGCTACACCTTC
>.|TRBJ1-6|TRBV13|TRBD1
CASSLGDRDNSPLHF
TGTGCCAGCAGCTTAGGGGACAGGGACAATTCACCCCTCCACTTT
>.|TRBJ1-1|TRBV4-1|.
CASSQDKGRMNTEAFF
TGCGCCAGCAGCCAAGACAAGGGGCGTATGAACACTGAAGCTTTCTTT
>.|TRBJ2-2|TRBV5-6|TRBD1
CASSLGQARTGELFF
TGTGCCAGCAGCTTAGGACAGGCTCGCACCGGGGAGCTGTTTTTT
>few|TRBJ1-2|TRBV4-1|.
CASSQDNYPYGYTF
TGCGCCAGCAGCCAAGACAACTACCCCTATGGCTACACCTTC
>.|TRBJ2-7|TRBV13|.
CASSVSASESYEQYF
TGTGCCAGCAGCGTTAGTGCTAGCGAGTCCTACGAGCAGTACTTC
>.|TRBJ1-1|TRBV29-1|.
CSVPGGNTEAFF
TGCAGCGTGCCAGGAGGTAACACTGAAGCTTTCTTT
>.|TRBJ2-5|TRBV19|TRBD2
CASSIEGAGDVRETQYF
TGTGCCAGTAGTATCGAAGGAGCGGGGGACGTTAGGGAGACCCAGTACTTC
>few|TRBJ1-6|TRBV27|TRBD1
CASSLQGASYNSPLHF
TGTGCCAGCAGTTTGCAGGGGGCCTCCTATAATTCACCCCTCCACTTT
>few|TRBJ1-1|TRBV4-1|.
CASSPLDNTEAFF
TGCGCCAGCAGCCCTCTAGACAACACTGAAGCTTTCTTT
>.|TRBJ2-2|TRBV6-1|.
CASSEALGQVTGELFF
TGTGCCAGCAGTGAAGCGCTGGGGCAGGTCACCGGGGAGCTGTTTTTT
>.|TRBJ1-4|TRBV2|.
CASSSGTQEKLFF
TGTGCCAGCAGTTCCGGGACCCAGGAAAAACTGTTTTTT
>.|TRBJ1-2|TRBV27|TRBD1
CASSLSIPGTGHGYTF
TGTGCCAGCAGTTTATCTATCCCCGGGACAGGCCATGGCTACACCTTC
>.|TRBJ1-5|TRBV4-1|.
CASSQDRTLSNQPQHF
TGCGCCAGCAGCCAAGATCGAACTTTGAGCAATCAGCCCCAGCATTTT
>.|TRBJ1-2|TRBV30|.
CAWTEGYGYTF
TGTGCCTGGACCGAAGGGTATGGCTACACCTTC
>.|TRBJ1-3|TRBV30|TRBD1
CACRDRAGNTIYF
TGTGCCTGCCGGGACAGGGCGGGAAACACCATATATTTT
>few|TRBJ2-3|TRBV11-3|TRBD1
CASSPGTGDTDTQYF
TGTGCCAGCAGCCCCGGGACAGGGGACACAGATACGCAGTATTTT
>few|TRBJ1-2|TRBV29-1|.
CSVERDYGYTF
TGCAGCGTTGAACGGGACTATGGCTACACCTTC
>.|TRBJ1-5|TRBV4-1|TRBD1
CASSQVIGTGDQPQHF
TGCGCCAGCAGCCAAGTAATCGGGACAGGGGATCAGCCCCAGCATTTT
>.|TRBJ2-7|TRBV16|.
CASSQPHGEGGDEQYF
TGTGCCAGCAGCCAACCCCACGGCGAAGGCGGCGACGAGCAGTACTTC
>.|TRBJ1-4|TRBV29-1|.
CSVRIGEKLFF
TGCAGCGTTCGGATCGGTGAAAAACTGTTTTTT